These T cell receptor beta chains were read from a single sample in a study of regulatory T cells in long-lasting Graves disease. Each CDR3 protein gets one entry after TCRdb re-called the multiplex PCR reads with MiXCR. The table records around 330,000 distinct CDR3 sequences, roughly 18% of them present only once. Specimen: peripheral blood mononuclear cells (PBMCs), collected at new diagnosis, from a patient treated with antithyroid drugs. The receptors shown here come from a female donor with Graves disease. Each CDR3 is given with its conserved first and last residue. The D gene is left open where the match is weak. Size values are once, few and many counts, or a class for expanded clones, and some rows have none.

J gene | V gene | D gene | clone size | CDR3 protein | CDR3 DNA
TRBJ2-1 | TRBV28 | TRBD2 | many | CASIQAGGDDEQFF | TGTGCCAGCATCCAAGCGGGAGGAGACGATGAGCAGTTCTTC
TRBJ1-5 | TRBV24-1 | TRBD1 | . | CATMGRDRGWSNQPQHF | TGTGCCACGATGGGGAGGGACAGGGGATGGAGCAATCAGCCCCAGCATTTT
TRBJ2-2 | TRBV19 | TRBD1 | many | CASSKGTALNTGELFF | TGTGCCAGTAGTAAAGGGACAGCGCTGAACACCGGGGAGCTGTTTTTT
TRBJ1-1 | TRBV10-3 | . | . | CANPGHRNTEAFF | TGTGCCAACCCGGGACACCGGAACACTGAAGCTTTCTTT
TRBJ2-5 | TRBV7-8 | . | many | CASSPGTPGPHQETQYF | TGTGCCAGCAGCCCCGGGACTCCTGGCCCGCACCAAGAGACCCAGTACTTC
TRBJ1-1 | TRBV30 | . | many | CAWRETDSFMNTEAFF | TGTGCCTGGAGAGAGACGGATTCCTTCATGAACACTGAAGCTTTCTTT
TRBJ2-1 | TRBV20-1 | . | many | CSASGGVGSYNEQFF | TGCAGTGCTAGCGGGGGAGTAGGCTCCTACAATGAGCAGTTCTTC
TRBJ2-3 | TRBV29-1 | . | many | CSVYDYNTHGDTQYF | TGCAGCGTCTATGACTATAACACACACGGAGATACGCAGTATTTT
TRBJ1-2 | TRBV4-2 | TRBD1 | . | CASSQETGTGSGYTF | TGTGCCAGCAGCCAAGAAACCGGGACAGGGTCTGGCTACACCTTC
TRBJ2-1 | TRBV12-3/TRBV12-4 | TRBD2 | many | CASRPAGTSGRSEQFF | TGTGCCAGCAGGCCGGCCGGGACTAGCGGGAGGAGTGAGCAGTTCTTC
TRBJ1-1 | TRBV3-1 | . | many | CASSRYTGTPRGRAFF | TGTGCCAGCAGCCGTTATACCGGGACTCCTCGTGGTAGAGCTTTCTTT
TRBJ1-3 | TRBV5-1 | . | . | CASADIPGNTIYF | TGCGCCAGCGCGGACATCCCCGGAAACACCATATATTTT
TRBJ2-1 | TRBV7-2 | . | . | CASSRGWGDNEQFF | TGTGCCAGCAGCCGAGGATGGGGGGACAATGAGCAGTTCTTC
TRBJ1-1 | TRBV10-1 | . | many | CASSESGRGNTEAFF | TGCGCCAGCAGTGAGTCGGGCAGGGGGAACACTGAAGCTTTCTTT
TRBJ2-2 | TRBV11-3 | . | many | CASSPVDSLTGELFF | TGTGCCAGCAGCCCCGTGGACAGTTTGACCGGGGAGCTGTTTTTT
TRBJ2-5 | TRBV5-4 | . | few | CASSPRSQETQYF | TGTGCCAGCAGCCCTCGGAGCCAAGAGACCCAGTACTTC
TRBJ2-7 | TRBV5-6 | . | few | CASTDYQTGNYEQYF | TGTGCCAGCACCGACTATCAGACAGGAAACTACGAGCAGTACTTC
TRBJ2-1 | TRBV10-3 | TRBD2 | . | CAISEPTSGGIDNEQFF | TGTGCCATCAGTGAGCCGACTAGCGGGGGAATAGACAATGAGCAGTTCTTC
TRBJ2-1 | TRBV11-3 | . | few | CASSLTLGGPLNEQFF | TGTGCCAGCAGCTTAACTTTGGGGGGCCCTCTAAATGAGCAGTTCTTC
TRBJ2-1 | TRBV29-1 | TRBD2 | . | CSVLADPHNEQFF | TGCAGCGTTCTAGCGGATCCTCACAATGAGCAGTTCTTC
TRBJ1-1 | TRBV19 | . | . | CASSTGGREGTEASF | TGTGCCAGTAGTACCGGGGGGCGCGAGGGCACTGAAGCTTCCTTT
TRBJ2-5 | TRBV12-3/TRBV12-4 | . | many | CASSQETQYF | TGTGCCAGCTCTCAAGAGACCCAGTACTTC
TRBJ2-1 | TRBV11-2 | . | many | CASSLARGPWNEQFF | TGTGCCAGCAGCTTAGCCAGGGGCCCTTGGAATGAGCAGTTCTTC
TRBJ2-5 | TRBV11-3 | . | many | CASSFHPGLETQYF | TGTGCCAGCAGCTTCCACCCCGGGTTGGAGACCCAGTACTTC
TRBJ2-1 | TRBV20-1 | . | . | CSARNNGGYNEQFF | TGCAGTGCTAGAAATAATGGGGGCTACAATGAGCAGTTCTTC
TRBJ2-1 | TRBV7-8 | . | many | CASRPRLVQWEQFF | TGTGCCAGCAGGCCCAGACTGGTACAATGGGAGCAGTTCTTC
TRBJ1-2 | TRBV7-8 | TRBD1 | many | CASSLVGTDYATIGYTF | TGTGCCAGCAGCTTAGTAGGGACAGATTACGCAACTATTGGCTACACCTTC
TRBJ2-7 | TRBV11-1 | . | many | CASSFQTNSYEQYF | TGTGCCAGCAGCTTCCAGACCAACTCCTACGAGCAGTACTTC
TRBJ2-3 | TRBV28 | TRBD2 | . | CASKKLAGSTDTQYF | TGTGCCAGCAAGAAGCTAGCGGGGAGCACAGATACGCAGTATTTT
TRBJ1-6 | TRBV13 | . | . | CASSLGGEGGRSYNSPLHF | TGTGCCAGCAGCTTAGGGGGCGAAGGAGGAAGGTCCTATAATTCACCCCTCCACTTT
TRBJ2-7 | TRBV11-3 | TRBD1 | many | CASSLDNGQGSFYEQYF | TGTGCCAGCAGCTTAGATAATGGACAGGGATCTTTCTACGAGCAGTACTTC
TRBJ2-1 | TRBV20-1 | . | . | CSAKVGADNEQFF | TGCAGTGCTAAGGTGGGAGCGGACAATGAGCAGTTCTTC
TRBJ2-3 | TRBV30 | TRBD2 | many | CAWSRLAGADTQYF | TGTGCCTGGTCCCGACTAGCGGGAGCAGATACGCAGTATTTT
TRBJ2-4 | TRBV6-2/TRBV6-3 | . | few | CASRTSGLSRIQYF | TGTGCCAGCAGAACCTCGGGACTCTCTCGGATTCAGTACTTC
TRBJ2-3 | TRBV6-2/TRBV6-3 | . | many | CAISQGGSTDTQYF | TGTGCCATCTCCCAGGGCGGGTCCACAGATACGCAGTATTTT
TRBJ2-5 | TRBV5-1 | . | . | CASSPLPFTRVGGETQYF | TGCGCCAGCAGCCCGTTACCCTTTACGCGGGTAGGTGGAGAGACCCAGTACTTC
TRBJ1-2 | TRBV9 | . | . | CASSVGVSGANYGYTF | TGTGCCAGCAGCGTAGGGGTATCGGGGGCTAACTATGGCTACACCTTC
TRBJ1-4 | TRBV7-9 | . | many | CASSVENRAPREKLFF | TGTGCCAGCAGCGTAGAGAATAGGGCACCACGGGAAAAACTGTTTTTT
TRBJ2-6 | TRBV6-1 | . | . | CASSAPPPYRDVLTF | TGTGCCAGCAGTGCGCCCCCCCCCTACAGGGACGTCCTGACTTTC
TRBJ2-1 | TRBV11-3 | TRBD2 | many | CASSLITLAGEGEQFF | TGTGCCAGCAGCTTAATCACCCTAGCGGGAGAAGGCGAGCAGTTCTTC
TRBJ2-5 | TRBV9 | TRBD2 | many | CASSASGDRETQYF | TGTGCCAGCAGCGCCAGCGGGGATCGGGAGACCCAGTACTTC
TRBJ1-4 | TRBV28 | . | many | CASRDRSGEKLFF | TGTGCCAGCAGAGACAGGTCGGGTGAAAAACTGTTTTTT
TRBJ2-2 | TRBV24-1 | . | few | CATSAVGVGTGELFF | TGTGCCACCAGTGCTGTCGGGGTAGGCACCGGGGAGCTGTTTTTT
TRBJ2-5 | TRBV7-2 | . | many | CASSFGGETQYF | TGTGCCAGCAGCTTCGGCGGAGAGACCCAGTACTTC
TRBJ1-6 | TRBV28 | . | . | CASSPYRVNSPLHF | TGTGCCAGCAGCCCATACAGGGTCAATTCACCCCTCCACTTT
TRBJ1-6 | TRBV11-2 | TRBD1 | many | CASSRTPTGGYSYNSPLHF | TGTGCCAGCAGCCGAACTCCGACAGGGGGCTACTCTTATAATTCACCCCTCCACTTT
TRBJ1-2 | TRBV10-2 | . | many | CASSESTHFGGYTF | TGCGCCAGCAGTGAGTCAACCCACTTTGGGGGCTACACCTTC
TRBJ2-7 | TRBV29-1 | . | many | CSVADRRGEQYF | TGCAGCGTCGCGGACAGGCGGGGCGAGCAGTACTTC
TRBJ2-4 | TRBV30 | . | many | CACLGTWGGQNIQYF | TGTGCCTGTTTGGGGACTTGGGGGGGGCAAAACATTCAGTACTTC
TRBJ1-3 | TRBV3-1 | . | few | CASSQDITSGNTIYF | TGTGCCAGCAGCCAAGATATAACCTCTGGAAACACCATATATTTT
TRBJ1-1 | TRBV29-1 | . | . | CSVEEGLGAFF | TGCAGCGTTGAAGAGGGGCTCGGAGCTTTCTTT
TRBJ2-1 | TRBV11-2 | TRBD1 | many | CASSWGTADEQFF | TGTGCCAGCAGCTGGGGGACAGCGGATGAGCAGTTCTTC
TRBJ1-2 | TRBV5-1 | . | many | CASSLSPGLWFGYTF | TGCGCCAGCAGCTTGTCCCCGGGACTCTGGTTTGGCTACACCTTC
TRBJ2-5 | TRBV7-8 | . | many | CASSTRVLEETQYF | TGTGCCAGCAGCACCAGGGTGCTTGAAGAGACCCAGTACTTC